The rows below give T cell receptor beta chains drawn from one sample of a study of cytomegalovirus exposure and HLA in healthy donors. Here immunoSEQ multiplex PCR was the method, and the copy in TCRdb shows in-frame clones only, minus some. The sample shows more than 80,000 clones, about 70% of them seen only once. The sample taken for sequencing was PBMCs. All receptors derive from a female donor in good health and CMV-seropositive. Both conserved end residues are part of each CDR3. D genes are given only for firm matches. Size tells how often a clone was seen (once, few, many) or the class of an expanded clone, and some rows leave it out.

abundance	v_gene	j_gene	len	d_gene	CDR3aa	CDR3nt
.	TRBV7-2	TRBJ1-6	15	TRBD1	CASSPGTGINSPLHF	TGTGCCAGCAGCCCTGGGACAGGGATTAATTCACCCCTCCACTTT
.	TRBV7-9	TRBJ2-7	12	TRBD2	CASSTGLVEQYF	TGTGCCAGCAGCACGGGACTAGTGGAGCAGTACTTC
once	TRBV19	TRBJ2-5	14	TRBD2	CASSIEAGGKTQYF	TGTGCCAGTAGTATAGAAGCGGGGGGGAAGACCCAGTACTTC
.	TRBV6-1	TRBJ2-5	16	.	CASSEDPGESKETQYF	TGTGCCAGCAGTGAAGACCCGGGGGAGAGTAAAGAGACCCAGTACTTC
.	TRBV7-9	TRBJ1-1	13	.	CASSLGGQGEAFF	TGTGCCAGCAGCTTAGGGGGGCAGGGGGAAGCTTTCTTT
.	TRBV5-4	TRBJ2-4	15	TRBD2	CASSLGGGAKNIQYF	TGTGCCAGCAGCTTGGGCGGGGGGGCCAAAAACATTCAGTACTTC
once	TRBV19	TRBJ1-2	12	.	CASSPGEYGYTF	TGTGCCAGTAGTCCGGGAGAGTATGGCTACACCTTC
few	TRBV4-3	TRBJ2-5	15	.	CASSRHVQGGETQYF	TGCGCCAGCAGCCGCCACGTGCAGGGGGGCGAGACCCAGTACTTC
.	TRBV7-2	TRBJ2-3	17	TRBD2	CASRSSPGLAYTDTQYF	TGTGCCAGCAGATCCTCCCCGGGACTAGCGTATACGGATACGCAGTATTTT
once	TRBV11-2	TRBJ2-1	12	.	CASSLDRDEQFF	TGTGCCAGCAGCTTAGATCGGGATGAGCAGTTCTTC
.	TRBV7-9	TRBJ1-4	12	.	CASSLSEEKLFF	TGTGCCAGCAGCTTATCGGAGGAAAAACTGTTTTTT
.	TRBV6-5	TRBJ2-7	13	.	CASAGTTSYEQYF	TGTGCCAGTGCCGGGACAACCTCCTACGAGCAGTACTTC
.	TRBV6-1	TRBJ2-7	15	.	CASRPPQGVPYEQYF	TGTGCCAGCAGGCCCCCCCAGGGTGTTCCCTACGAGCAGTACTTC
.	TRBV30	TRBJ2-2	14	TRBD1	CAWRYRGSTGELFF	TGTGCCTGGAGGTACAGGGGTAGTACCGGGGAGCTGTTTTTT
.	TRBV30	TRBJ1-3	15	TRBD1	CAWSVGGTGGNTIYF	TGTGCCTGGAGTGTAGGTGGGACAGGGGGAAACACCATATATTTT
.	TRBV10-3	TRBJ1-2	15	.	CAISEGKGGVYGYTF	TGTGCCATCAGTGAGGGAAAGGGGGGGGTCTATGGCTACACCTTC
once	TRBV6-1	TRBJ2-1	15	TRBD2	CASARGVESYNEQFF	TGTGCCAGCGCGCGGGGGGTCGAATCCTACAATGAGCAGTTCTTC
.	TRBV4-2	TRBJ2-7	17	TRBD1	CASSQGESGTGLAEQYF	TGTGCCAGCAGCCAAGGGGAATCAGGGACAGGGTTGGCCGAGCAGTACTTC
.	TRBV4-1	TRBJ2-2	18	.	CASSQEGVAGANTGELFF	TGCGCCAGCAGCCAAGAGGGGGTGGCAGGGGCGAACACCGGGGAGCTGTTTTTT
.	TRBV27	TRBJ2-7	13	.	CASSWGRNYEQYF	TGTGCCAGCAGCTGGGGCAGGAACTACGAGCAGTACTTC
.	TRBV28	TRBJ1-1	15	.	CASSPGMAGGTEAFF	TGTGCCAGCAGTCCGGGGATGGCGGGGGGCACTGAAGCTTTCTTT
.	TRBV5-4	TRBJ2-1	18	TRBD2	CASSPGLAGDVNYNEQFF	TGTGCCAGCAGCCCGGGACTAGCGGGAGACGTGAATTACAATGAGCAGTTCTTC
.	TRBV18	TRBJ1-4	12	.	CASLPNFGKLFF	TGTGCCAGCTTACCGAACTTTGGAAAACTGTTTTTT
.	TRBV7-2	TRBJ2-5	15	TRBD2	CASSLLAGGGETQYF	TGTGCCAGCAGCTTGCTAGCGGGGGGTGGGGAGACCCAGTACTTC
.	TRBV20-1	TRBJ1-1	11	.	CSARDRLEAFF	TGCAGTGCTAGAGATCGCCTAGAAGCTTTCTTT
.	TRBV29-1	TRBJ2-7	11	.	CSVEEGHEQYF	TGCAGCGTTGAGGAGGGCCACGAGCAGTACTTC
.	TRBV7-3	TRBJ2-7	14	TRBD2	CASSLSGMIDGQYF	TGTGCCAGCAGCCTTAGCGGGATGATTGATGGGCAGTACTTC
.	TRBV6-6	TRBJ1-1	14	.	CASSYFRVNTEAFF	TGTGCCAGCAGTTACTTCAGGGTGAACACTGAAGCTTTCTTT
.	TRBV7-2	TRBJ1-1	17	TRBD1	CASSLVGTGVMNTEAFF	TGTGCCAGCAGCTTAGTTGGGACAGGGGTAATGAACACTGAAGCTTTCTTT
.	TRBV4-1	TRBJ1-4	15	.	CASSPITGRDEKLFF	TGCGCCAGCAGCCCTATAACAGGGAGGGATGAAAAACTGTTTTTT
few	TRBV7-3	TRBJ2-1	13	TRBD2	CASSQRGAGEQFF	TGTGCCAGCAGCCAGCGGGGGGCTGGGGAGCAGTTCTTC
.	TRBV2	TRBJ2-1	15	TRBD1	CASSEDRGHVDEQFF	TGTGCCAGCAGTGAAGACAGGGGGCATGTGGATGAGCAGTTCTTC
.	TRBV5-1	TRBJ2-1	16	TRBD2	CASSLGPSGGGNEQFF	TGCGCCAGCAGCTTGGGGCCTAGCGGGGGGGGGAATGAGCAGTTCTTC
few	TRBV9	TRBJ1-6	14	.	CASSVRQDDSPLHF	TGTGCCAGCAGCGTAAGACAGGATGATTCACCCCTCCACTTT
.	TRBV4-3	TRBJ2-7	16	.	CASSQGVRGSSYEQYF	TGCGCCAGCAGCCAAGGGGTCAGGGGCAGCTCCTACGAGCAGTACTTC
few	TRBV7-9	TRBJ1-4	13	.	CASSSSGGGKLFF	TGTGCCAGCAGCTCGTCGGGGGGGGGAAAACTGTTTTTT
.	TRBV13	TRBJ2-7	13	.	CASSQDSSYEQYF	TGTGCCAGCAGCCAGGACAGCTCCTACGAGCAGTACTTC
.	TRBV30	TRBJ1-1	14	.	CAWSYNRINTEAFF	TGTGCCTGGAGTTATAACAGGATCAACACTGAAGCTTTCTTT
.	TRBV28	TRBJ2-2	16	.	CASSLRGQGGTGELFF	TGTGCCAGCAGTTTACGCGGCCAGGGAGGCACCGGGGAGCTGTTTTTT
.	TRBV15	TRBJ2-5	14	TRBD1	CATSFYRGQETQYF	TGTGCCACCAGCTTCTACAGGGGGCAAGAGACCCAGTACTTC
once	TRBV4-2	TRBJ1-2	17	TRBD1	CASSQLLGDSRLYGYTF	TGTGCCAGCAGCCAATTATTGGGGGACAGCAGACTCTATGGCTACACCTTC
.	TRBV5-1	TRBJ2-6	13	.	CASRKQGANVLTF	TGCGCCAGCAGAAAACAGGGGGCCAACGTCCTGACTTTC
few	TRBV9	TRBJ1-5	15	.	CASSVTPYENQPQHF	TGTGCCAGCAGCGTAACGCCGTACGAGAATCAGCCCCAGCATTTT
.	TRBV18	TRBJ1-1	14	TRBD1	CASSAGQGATEAFF	TGTGCCAGCTCAGCAGGACAGGGGGCGACTGAAGCTTTCTTT
.	TRBV7-9	TRBJ2-5	13	.	CASSRDTQETQYF	TGTGCCAGCAGCCGGGACACCCAAGAGACCCAGTACTTC
few	TRBV5-4	TRBJ1-1	14	.	CASRLLNQEAEAFF	TGTGCCAGCAGACTATTGAACCAGGAGGCTGAAGCTTTCTTT
.	TRBV9	TRBJ2-5	15	TRBD1	CASSVAGTGVETQYF	TGTGCCAGCAGCGTAGCTGGGACAGGGGTCGAGACCCAGTACTTC
once	TRBV10-1	TRBJ1-6	15	TRBD1	CASSDGQGDNSPLHF	TGCGCCAGCAGTGACGGACAGGGAGATAATTCACCCCTCCACTTT
.	TRBV6-1	TRBJ2-7	14	TRBD1	CASSADRGRVEQYF	TGTGCCAGCAGCGCAGACAGGGGGCGCGTCGAGCAGTACTTC
few	TRBV4-1	TRBJ2-7	15	TRBD1	CASSLFRDRLYEQYF	TGCGCCAGCAGCCTCTTCCGGGACAGGCTCTACGAGCAGTACTTC
.	TRBV10-3	TRBJ2-7	17	TRBD2	CAISQTSGLAGIYEQYF	TGTGCCATCAGCCAAACCTCTGGGCTAGCGGGAATCTACGAGCAGTACTTC
.	TRBV11-2	TRBJ1-2	14	.	CASSFYGQQGGYTF	TGTGCCAGCAGCTTTTATGGACAGCAAGGTGGCTACACCTTC
.	TRBV4-2	TRBJ1-4	18	.	CASSQDGQPRATNEKLFF	TGTGCCAGCAGCCAAGATGGACAGCCCCGGGCAACTAATGAAAAACTGTTTTTT
.	TRBV5-1	TRBJ2-7	16	TRBD2	CASSLESGLAAYEQYF	TGCGCCAGCAGCTTGGAGTCCGGACTAGCGGCCTACGAGCAGTACTTC
.	TRBV7-2	TRBJ2-7	15	TRBD2	CASSPASSGPFEQYF	TGTGCCAGCAGCCCAGCGTCTAGCGGCCCCTTCGAGCAGTACTTC
once	TRBV10-3	TRBJ2-3	14	.	CAISEERRTDTQYF	TGTGCCATCAGTGAGGAGCGCCGCACAGATACGCAGTATTTT
.	TRBV5-6	TRBJ1-4	14	.	CASSFFALGGELFF	TGTGCCAGCAGCTTTTTCGCCCTCGGCGGGGAACTGTTTTTT
.	TRBV5-1	TRBJ2-7	16	TRBD1	CASSVGGTGPSYEQYF	TGCGCCAGCAGCGTCGGCGGGACAGGTCCCTCCTACGAGCAGTACTTC